This T cell receptor (beta chain) came from a study of cytomegalovirus exposure and HLA in healthy donors (TCRdb year 2017). Study-wide context: An earlier analysis of several hundred of the donors reported 250 to 300 Gb of sequence data and some 110 million unique TCR beta sequences obtained from around 170 million T cells. An early release that covered 640 HLA-typed donors contained approximately 300 gigabases of sequencing data and some 87 million unique TCR sequences. Of the 350 to 400 genotyped donors, about 80% fell in the genetic ancestry cluster associated with self-reported Caucasian donors. The study was designed to test whether signatures of past pathogen exposure could be identified by cataloging public T cell receptors. The study used immunosequencing to profile the T cell repertoires of several hundred subjects and linked those repertoires to cytomegalovirus serostatus. Besides the first cohort of more than 650 subjects, a separate validation cohort made up of 120 different subjects was used. High-throughput TCR immunosequencing, statistical association of individual TCRs with disease status, and machine learning were combined to predict cytomegalovirus infection status. A later analysis re-examined previously published TCR beta repertoires from several hundred donors and added high-resolution HLA genotyping to investigate patterns of TCR occurrence. Rather than using new phenotypic data, the later analysis identified candidate immune exposures from TCR beta sequences and from how often those sequences occurred across donors. In an earlier analysis of 587 of the donors, high-throughput TCR beta sequencing was used to judge whether each TCR beta V gene segment behaved as functional or pseudogenic. Donor age, sex, ethnicity and CMV serostatus were compiled together with the repertoire data. Genome-wide SNP genotypes for about three fifths of the roughly 670 donors were used in a later genetic analysis, which treated that subset as a discovery cohort. Every repertoire in the discovery cohort had been generated on one and the same sequencing platform. Class I and class II HLA loci were covered by the typing at four-digit resolution. The number of donors typed differed by locus, with roughly 620-630 for A, B, C, DRB1 and DQB1, approximately 500 for DQA1, approximately 570 for DPA1, and 400 to 490 for DPB1. Roughly five DR-DQ haplotypes were treated as single units for association and clustering because of strong linkage in the cohort. Among 300 to 500 genotyped donors of the cohort, an average of approximately 240,000 unique TCR beta nucleotide sequences was sequenced per donor, of which roughly 17% were non-productive. The research as a whole found: Most TCR sequences were observed very rarely across donors, whereas some public TCRs were present in many individuals. A cluster of highly shared sequence variants was judged likely to be a technical artifact of the sequencing pipeline. In a later analysis, HLA-associated TCR beta chains were found to be more clonally expanded and to have lower generation probabilities than equally common non-associated chains. Most CMV-associated TCR beta chains appeared to be HLA-restricted in a later analysis, and the HLA associations seemed to be driven largely by CMV exposure. The study gave a list of some 150 TCR beta chains associated with cytomegalovirus. Roughly uniform sequencing depth across donors was assumed in presence/absence analyses, although this assumption may not hold. For the cohort, immune exposure information was limited to CMV serostatus. Strong co-occurrence of HLA alleles, especially DR and DQ, made assigning TCR associations to individual alleles difficult. Broadly in line with IMGT annotations, most TCR beta V segments showed up in productive rearrangements about 87% or about 30% of the time in an earlier analysis of roughly 590 of the donors. Linkage disequilibrium might explain the correlated functional status among segregating V segments, but an unknown experimental factor could not be excluded. A later analysis found that TCR association rates varied across HLA loci, with DRB1 alleles showing the most associated TCRs and HLA-C alleles the fewest. Because HLA typing was missing for some donors at each locus, association tests included only the typed subset. The cohort was sequenced for TCR beta chains only, and without alpha or paired-chain data the features that could be detected were limited. A further reported finding was that TCR beta sequences accurately predicted the HLA-A and HLA-B alleles for most subjects in the first cohort. Some IMGT-functional V segments, including TRBV6-2 and TRBV6-3, could not be told apart with the 87-base-pair reads, so those segments were excluded. A later genetic analysis associated a missense DCLRE1C variant with V-gene and J-gene trimming of TCR beta chains, and an independent cohort replicated the association. According to the authors, the approach could potentially be generalized to other disease states and immunological phenotypes. At a false discovery rate of 0.05, a later analysis linked some 18,000 TCR beta sequences to specific HLA alleles. Some 15 rarely observed V segments, including chromosome 9 orphons, were excluded from the earlier analysis of just under 600 of the donors because counts were too low. The classifier was reported to diagnose cytomegalovirus status with high specificity and sensitivity in both the original cohort and the validation cohort. In a later genetic analysis, fewer N-insertions in productive TCRs were reported among donors in an Asian-associated ancestry cluster than the roughly 640-donor mean. In vitro tests confirmed that three of the cytomegalovirus-associated TCR beta chains recognize cytomegalovirus antigens. In a later analysis, several top co-occurrence clusters were reported to appear linked to parvovirus B19, influenza, CMV and Epstein-Barr virus.

Libraries came from the immunoSEQ multiplex PCR assay. A mixture of 60 forward primers for TCR Vbeta segments and 13 reverse primers for TCR Jbeta segments was used in the multiplex PCR. A multiplex PCR assay on genomic DNA amplified the CDR3 region of rearranged TCR beta genes. The Illumina HiSeq System was used to sequence the amplified TCR beta libraries as 87-base-pair reads. In the original analysis: A later analysis tallied around 80 million unique TCR beta chains across the 650 to 750 repertoires, and around 9.9 million of those chains were shared by two or more donors. Raw reads were error-corrected and collapsed into unique sequences by a nearest-neighbor algorithm in which closely related sequences were merged to remove PCR and sequencing errors. Alignment of CDR3 sequences to IMGT reference sequences was used to assign V, D and J gene segments. For a sequence to be retained, at least a six-nucleotide match to both a V gene segment and a J gene segment was required. Rearrangements were classified as productive when the CDR3 lacked stop codons and remained in frame with V and J, and all other rearrangements were classified as non-productive. Following IMGT convention, CDR3 was defined as the stretch from the second conserved V-encoded cysteine to the conserved J-encoded phenylalanine. The earlier analysis of 587 of the donors excluded sequences that lacked an unambiguous match to a single V gene segment. An earlier analysis of 500 to 600 of the donors classified V segments as functional when productive rearrangements were above 56.7% and as segregating when the standard deviation between donors was above 5%. A statistical classification framework was developed to diagnose cytomegalovirus status using the catalog of TCR beta chain sequences. V and J gene assignment, in a later analysis, came from comparing TCR nucleotide sequences with IMGT/GENE-DB human TR gene sequences. A later analysis assigned CDR3 sequences and most-parsimonious VDJ recombination scenarios with the TCRdist pipeline. In a later analysis, every TCR beta chain was defined by the combination of its CDR3 amino acid sequence and its V-gene family, and reads without a unique V-gene family were dropped. A later analysis removed 592 highly shared, low-generation-probability nucleotide sequences to deal with suspected cross-contamination and a sequencing artifact. In a later analysis, a clonal expansion index for each public chain was calculated from normalized within-repertoire ranks of inferred template counts. In a later analysis, generation probabilities were computed with a VDJ recombination model fitted to out-of-frame rearrangements, and the resulting probabilities were checked against IGoR. In a later analysis, hypergeometric tests were used to score TCR-TCR, TCR-HLA and TCR-CMV co-occurrence, with a repertoire-size bias correction applied to TCR pairs. To estimate false discovery rates, a later analysis permuted the HLA or CMV assignments 20 times. A later analysis grouped co-occurring TCRs with DBSCAN, adding TCRdist sequence similarity when clustering within HLA-allele-positive subsets. Co-occurrence clustering excluded repertoires with fewer than 30,000 or more than 120,000 public chains, plus five with anomalous nucleotide sharing. TCRdb stores this immuneACCESS table with in-frame sequences only. Part of the clones is absent; in the studies checked, under half of the shortfall reflects unresolved V genes, and no reason is known for the rest. D and trimming come from the DNA, and the V and J calls and clone size come from that table. The sample table records some 150,000 clones; about 85% of these occur just once. The top ten clonotypes cover roughly 2.3% of the sample.

Sequences SGHTA (CDR1) and FQGNSA (CDR2) are obtained from the germline V gene. V drops 2 bases and J drops 2 bases, leaving 12 bases in between. Measured from the cysteine to the phenylalanine, the CDR3 is 15 residues long. Of the read, only the CDR3 DNA is kept; its 45 bases are in frame from base 1. With respect to this clone: Its antigen has not been determined. Per-nucleotide qualities are absent, and no much larger clonotype sits a single base away.

In total, 600 or so healthy bone marrow donors made up the cohort. At the time of sampling, every cohort member was nominally healthy, though immune exposures that went unrecorded were likely present. The donor tested CMV seronegative, placing the donor among the 350 to 400 seronegative members of the cohort. Each donor provided a peripheral blood sample, and peripheral blood mononuclear cells were used for TCR beta sequencing. The Qiagen DNeasy Blood Extraction Kit was used to extract genomic DNA from the blood cell samples. Material: PBMCs. This receptor was obtained from a woman under 30 in good health and CMV-seronegative. The sequence links TRBV7-2 to TRBJ1-1; 5 matching bases give a weak D call of TRBD1. The CDR3: CASSLWGRVNTEAFF. The bases are TGTGCCAGCAGCTTATGGGGCAGGGTTAACACTGAAGCTTTCTTT.